The 28 T cell receptor beta chains in this list originate from one sample, sequenced in a study of CD8 T cells in Susac syndrome. When the RNA was reverse transcribed, random hexamers were used with an input of roughly 0.45 to 1 ug. TCRdb re-called the immunoSEQ multiplex PCR reads with MiXCR, one entry per CDR3 protein. The profile shows a few hundred thousand distinct CDR3 sequences, approximately 95% of them singletons. The sample consisted of CD4+ T cells from PBMCs. These receptor sequences come from a human donor with multiple sclerosis.

The CDR3 region is CSARVGTGRSTNTGELFF. As DNA, the CDR3 is TGCAGTGCTAGAGTTGGGACAGGGCGAAGTACCAACACCGGGGAGCTGTTTTTT. The V and J genes are TRBV20-1 and TRBJ2-2, with 9 bases lining up with TRBD1. Germline V gives CDR1 DFQATT, CDR2 SNEGSKA (reference sequence). The CDR3 sequence is 18 residues long. V lost 1 base to trimming and J lost 2 bases; unmatched junction nucleotides: 11.

The chain links TRBV19 to TRBJ2-1; possibly TRBD1 for D (6 bases). The germline V and J ends were trimmed by 6 bases and 8 bases, with 20 bases remaining between them. The length of the CDR3 is 15 residues. CDR1 and CDR2 (germline): LNHDA, SQIVND (reference sequence). DNA of the CDR3: TGTGCCAGTAGATGGAGAGGGGGACGGCAAGATGAGCAGTTCTTC. As protein: CASRWRGGRQDEQFF.

CDR3 coding DNA: TGTGCCAGCAGCTTAGAGCCGGGGCAAGAGACCCAGTACTTC. This encodes CASSLEPGQETQYF. The chain links TRBV7-8 to TRBJ2-5, with a tentative D call TRBD2 (5 bases). Trimming took 1 base from V and 2 from J, leaving 8 bases between them. CDR1 and CDR2 (germline): SGHVS, FQNEAQ. The CDR3 has 14 residues.

The chain employs TRBV30 and TRBJ2-3; perhaps TRBD1 as D (5 bases). Per germline, CDR1 GTSNPN and CDR2 SVGIG (reference sequence). The CDR3 covers 15 residues. Trimming took off 0 bases at V and 4 bases at J, with 14 bases between the two ends. Written as DNA, the CDR3 is TGTGCCTGGAGTGTACTGGGCAGGGATTCAGATACGCAGTATTTT. It yields the protein CAWSVLGRDSDTQYF. The full variable domain, rest sourced from reference TRBV30 and TRBJ2-3, is SQTIHQWPATLVQPVGSPLSLECTVEGTSNPNLYWYRQAAGRGLQLLFYSVGIGQISSEVPQNLSASRPQDRQFILSSKKLLLSDSGFYLCAWSVLGRDSDTQYFGPGTRLTVL.

The V and J genes are TRBV7-3 and TRBJ2-7, with 10 positions matching TRBD1. Germline V gives CDR1 SGHTA, CDR2 FQGTGA. This CDR3 region has 16 residues. With V trimmed by 1 base and J by 5 bases, 8 bases remained unmatched. CDR3 protein: CASSLRGGTGVHEQYF. In DNA form, the CDR3 reads TGTGCCAGCAGCTTAAGGGGAGGGACAGGGGTCCACGAGCAGTACTTC. The entire variable domain, with the rest obtained from reference TRBV7-3 and TRBJ2-7, is as follows: GAGVSQTPSNKVTEKGKYVELRCDPISGHTALYWYRQSLGQGPEFLIYFQGTGAADDSGLPNDRFFAVRPEGSVSTLKIQRTERGDSAVYLCASSLRGGTGVHEQYFGPGTRLTVT.

The rearrangement links TRBV2 to TRBJ1-1; D is perhaps TRBD1 (5 bases). CDR3 length: 14 residues. CDR1 and CDR2 from the germline V gene are SNHLY and FYNNEI. Trimming shortened V by 6 bases and J by 1 base, and 12 bases separated the two germline ends. The CDR3 loop reads CASSALGANTEAFF. DNA of the CDR3: TGTGCCAGCAGCGCCCTTGGGGCGAACACTGAAGCTTTCTTT.

This clonotype came up once. The V gene is TRBV30, the J gene TRBJ1-6, with a possible D match to TRBD1 (5 bases). Per germline, CDR1 GTSNPN and CDR2 SVGIG (reference sequence). There are 13 residues in the CDR3. The V end lost 3 bases, the J end lost 8 bases, and 11 bases lay between the germline ends. The DNA for the CDR3 is TGTGCCTGGAGGGACAACCTGGATTCACCCCTCCACTTT. This gives the protein CAWRDNLDSPLHF.

The rearrangement joins TRBV7-6 to TRBJ1-3, with D possibly matching TRBD1 (5 bases). V dropped 5 bases and J dropped 2 bases, with 16 bases sitting between them. Germline V gene data show CDR1 as SGHVS and CDR2 as FNYEAQ. The CDR3 contains 16 residues. The CDR3 DNA is TGTGCCAGCAGCCCCATCGCAGGGAGCGCTGGAAACACCATATATTTT. Encoded protein: CASSPIAGSAGNTIYF.

CDR3 DNA sequence: TGTGCCAGCAGTTTTAAGGGGCTGGGCACCGGGGAGCTGTTTTTT. It codes for CASSFKGLGTGELFF. This sequence joins TRBV28 and TRBJ2-2, with D tentatively TRBD1 (5 bases). Trimming left V 3 bases short and J 4 bases short, with 12 bases between. CDR3 length: 15 amino acids. Per germline, CDR1 MDHEN and CDR2 SYDVKM.

The chain joins TRBV29-1 to TRBJ1-1; 8 bases are a match to TRBD1. This CDR3 contains 12 residues. The V segment lost 7 bases and the J segment 5 bases; nucleotides outside the gene matches: 6. Germline CDR1 reads SQVTM; CDR2 reads ANQGSEA. CDR3 in amino acids: CSARTGQTEAFF. The CDR3 DNA sequence: TGCAGCGCCCGGACAGGGCAAACTGAAGCTTTCTTT.

The chain recombines TRBV20-1 with TRBJ2-3; 9 bases match TRBD2. Germline CDR1 is DFQATT and CDR2 is SNEGSKA (reference sequence). Losses at the gene ends were 6 bases for V and 2 bases for J; bases not matched to a gene: 6. The CDR3 length is 14 residues. The chain's CDR3 is CSAGLAAVTDTQYF. For the CDR3, the DNA is TGCAGTGCGGGACTAGCTGCGGTCACAGATACGCAGTATTTT.

In this sample, this clonotype turned up once. The CDR3 here is CSVVRSLAKNIQYF. The DNA for the CDR3 is TGCAGCGTTGTACGTAGTTTAGCCAAAAACATTCAGTACTTC. The rearrangement links TRBV29-1 to TRBJ2-4; D uncertain. V was cut by 4 bases and J by 0 bases, with 10 bases left in between. The length of the CDR3 is 14 residues. CDR1 and CDR2 from the germline V gene are SQVTM and ANQGSEA.

This chain connects TRBV20-1 to TRBJ2-3; 7 bases are a match to TRBD2. J was trimmed by 0 bases and V by 5 bases; bases with no gene match: 5. Germline-derived CDR1 and CDR2 are DFQATT and SNEGSKA (reference sequence). There are 14 residues in the CDR3. The CDR3 reads CSAGRGGSTDTQYF. CDR3 DNA: TGCAGTGCTGGGCGCGGGGGTAGCACAGATACGCAGTATTTT.

The rearrangement uses TRBV29-1 and TRBJ2-5; 9 bases align to TRBD1. V shed 0 bases and J 1 base; nucleotides not matched to a gene: 6. This CDR3 comprises 16 residues. Per germline, CDR1 SQVTM and CDR2 ANQGSEA. The CDR3 spells CSVEDFRDRAQETQYF. CDR3 sequence (DNA): TGCAGCGTTGAAGATTTTAGGGACAGGGCCCAAGAGACCCAGTACTTC.

The chain uses TRBV29-1 and TRBJ1-1; the D gene is possibly TRBD1 (6 bases). V gave up 3 bases and J gave up 1 base, with 12 bases separating them. The CDR3 is made up of 14 amino acids. From germline, CDR1 is SQVTM and CDR2 ANQGSEA. CDR3 protein: CSVDRGTANTEAFF. The CDR3 nucleotides read TGCAGCGTTGATAGGGGGACCGCGAACACTGAAGCTTTCTTT.

The J gene is TRBJ2-7, the V gene TRBV9; 7 positions match TRBD2. The V and J ends lost 3 bases and 1 base, in that order; junction bases with no gene match: 13. Germline V lookup: CDR1 SGDLS, CDR2 YYNGEE. CDR3 length: 17 amino acids. DNA for the CDR3: TGTGCCAGCAGCGGCCACCCCGGGGAGGGCGTATCCTACGAGCAGTACTTC. It encodes CASSGHPGEGVSYEQYF.

The genes are TRBV23-1 and TRBJ1-6; D gene ambiguous. TRBV23-1 is assigned to the ORF class and has an uncertain function. Trimming took 10 bases from V and 6 from J, leaving 16 bases between them. The CDR3 loop spans 14 amino acids. The CDR3 region is CAIPEGVSNSPLHF. In DNA, the CDR3 is TGCGCCATTCCCGAGGGTGTTAGTAATTCACCCCTCCACTTT.

The chain joins TRBV20-1 to TRBJ2-7; 13 nucleotides line up with TRBD2. The V and J ends lost 5 bases and 2 bases, in that order; junction bases with no gene match: 6. Germline lookup yields CDR1 DFQATT and CDR2 SNEGSKA (reference sequence). The CDR3 covers 15 residues. CDR3 region: CSAPSGTSGTYEQYF. The CDR3 nucleotides read TGCAGTGCTCCGTCCGGGACTAGCGGGACCTACGAGCAGTACTTC.

The rearrangement links TRBV2 to TRBJ1-5; D is unclear. The CDR3 contains 13 residues. V was pared by 1 base and J by 11 bases, with 12 bases between. CDR1 is SNHLY, CDR2 FYNNEI, per germline. The CDR3 DNA is TGTGCCAGCAGTGAAGGTGACTATCGTGCCCAGCATTTT. The encoded protein is CASSEGDYRAQHF.

J is TRBJ2-1 and V is TRBV28; 8 bases fit TRBD2. This CDR3 is 14 amino acids long. V shed 6 bases, J shed 6 bases, and the junction held 7 bases outside the gene matches. The V gene's germline CDR1 is MDHEN and CDR2 SYDVKM. CDR3 DNA: TGTGCCAGCAGACGCGGGGGGTATGGCAATGAGCAGTTCTTC. This gives the protein CASRRGGYGNEQFF.

The chain employs TRBV5-4 and TRBJ2-1; 8 bases line up with TRBD1. Germline CDR1 reads SGHNT; CDR2 reads YYREEE (reference sequence). There are 16 residues in the CDR3. V trimming: 2 bases; J trimming: 2 bases; junction bases outside the gene matches: 6. In nucleotides, the CDR3 is TGTGCCAGCAGCTTTGGTCAGGGGGCACCCTACAATGAGCAGTTCTTC. Translating it yields CASSFGQGAPYNEQFF.

The chain is built from TRBV30 and TRBJ1-1; D gene ambiguous. The ends were cut back, 3 bases at V and 0 bases at J, with 5 bases in the middle. Germline CDR1 GTSNPN, CDR2 SVGIG (reference sequence). The CDR3 is 12 amino acids. Here the CDR3 DNA reads TGTGCCTGGAGGAAGATGAACACTGAAGCTTTCTTT. Amino acids: CAWRKMNTEAFF.

The chain carries TRBV29-1 and TRBJ1-1; D remains ambiguous. The CDR3 length is 13 residues. V dropped 4 bases and J dropped 1 base, with 10 bases sitting between them. Germline V gene data show CDR1 as SQVTM and CDR2 as ANQGSEA. CDR3 sequence (DNA): TGCAGCGTTGGTGAGGATGGGAACACTGAAGCTTTCTTT. Protein product: CSVGEDGNTEAFF. Complete variable domain (other parts from reference TRBV29-1 and TRBJ1-1): SAVISQKPSRDICQRGTSLTIQCQVDSQVTMMFWYRQQPGQSLTLIATANQGSEATYESGFVIDKFPISRPNLTFSTLTVSNMSPEDSSIYLCSVGEDGNTEAFFGQGTRLTVV.

CDR3 DNA sequence: TGTGCCAGCGGGGGCCTAACCTACGAGCAGTACTTC. Translated, it gives CASGGLTYEQYF. The chain uses TRBV9 and TRBJ2-7; possibly TRBD1 for D (6 bases). The germline V gene has CDR1 SGDLS and CDR2 YYNGEE. Deletions cut 7 bases from V and 2 bases from J, with 10 bases between. The CDR3 contains 12 residues. The full variable domain, completed using reference TRBV9 and TRBJ2-7, is DSGVTQTPKHLITATGQRVTLRCSPRSGDLSVYWYQQSLDQGLQFLIQYYNGEERAKGNILERFSAQQFPDLHSELNLSSLELGDSALYFCASGGLTYEQYFGPGTRLTVT.

The V and J genes are TRBV2 and TRBJ1-5, with D perhaps matching TRBD1 (5 bases). CDR1 SNHLY and CDR2 FYNNEI come from the germline V gene. This CDR3 spans 10 amino acids. V lost 9 bases and J 7 bases, leaving 7 bases between the germline ends. The chain's CDR3 is CASGDQPQHF. In DNA form, the CDR3 reads TGTGCCAGTGGGGACCAGCCCCAGCATTTT. Complete variable domain (other parts from reference TRBV2 and TRBJ1-5): EPEVTQTPSHQVTQMGQEVILRCVPISNHLYFYWYRQILGQKVEFLVSFYNNEISEKSEIFDDQFSVERPDGSNFTLKIRSTKLEDSAMYFCASGDQPQHFGDGTRLSIL.

The V gene is TRBV2, the J gene TRBJ1-2, with D possibly matching TRBD1 (5 bases). This CDR3 is built from 15 residues. V lost 3 bases and J lost 7, with 18 bases in between. Germline V gene data show CDR1 as SNHLY and CDR2 as FYNNEI. The CDR3 nucleotides are TGTGCCAGCAGTGATTTGGGGCCCCCAGTGGGTGGCTACACCTTC. It encodes CASSDLGPPVGGYTF.

The chain recombines TRBV9 with TRBJ1-1; the D is unclear. The CDR3 loop spans 13 amino acids. Between the trimmed V and J ends, which lost 0 bases and 4 bases, there was a span of 7 bases. Germline loops: CDR1 SGDLS, CDR2 YYNGEE. The CDR3 protein is CASSVDPVTEAFF. The CDR3 coding sequence is TGTGCCAGCAGCGTAGATCCGGTCACTGAAGCTTTCTTT.

The genes are TRBV29-1 and TRBJ2-1; D is perhaps TRBD1 or TRBD2 (5 bases each). Between the trimmed V and J ends, which lost 3 bases and 6 bases, there was a span of 12 bases. CDR1 SQVTM and CDR2 ANQGSEA come from the germline V gene. This CDR3 comprises 13 residues. CDR3 sequence reads: CSVEVIGGNEQFF. CDR3 in DNA: TGCAGCGTTGAGGTTATTGGGGGCAATGAGCAGTTCTTC.